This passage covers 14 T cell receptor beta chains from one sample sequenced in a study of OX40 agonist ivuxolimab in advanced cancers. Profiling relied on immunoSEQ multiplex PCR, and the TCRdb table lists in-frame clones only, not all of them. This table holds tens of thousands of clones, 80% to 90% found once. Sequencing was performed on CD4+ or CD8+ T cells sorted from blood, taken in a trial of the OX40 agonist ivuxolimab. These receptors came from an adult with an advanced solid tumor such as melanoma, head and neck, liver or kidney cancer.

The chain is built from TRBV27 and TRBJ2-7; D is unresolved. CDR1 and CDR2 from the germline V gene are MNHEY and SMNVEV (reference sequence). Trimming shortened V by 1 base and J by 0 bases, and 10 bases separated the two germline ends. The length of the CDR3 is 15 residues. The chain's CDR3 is CASSLYPPSSYEQYF. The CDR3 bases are TGTGCCAGCAGTTTATATCCCCCGAGCTCCTACGAGCAGTACTTC.

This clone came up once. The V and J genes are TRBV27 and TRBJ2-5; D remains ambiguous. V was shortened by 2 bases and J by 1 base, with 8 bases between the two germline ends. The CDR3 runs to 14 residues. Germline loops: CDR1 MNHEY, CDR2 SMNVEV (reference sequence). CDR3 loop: CASSLLGSQETQYF. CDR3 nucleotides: TGTGCCAGCAGTTTACTCGGCTCCCAAGAGACCCAGTACTTC.

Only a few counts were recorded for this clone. The CDR3 bases are TGTGCCAGCAGTTACGGTATACCGGGTGTGGAGAGGACGCAGTATTTT. Amino acids: CASSYGIPGVERTQYF. The gene calls are TRBV6-5 and TRBJ2-3; D is uncertain. From germline, CDR1 is MNHEY and CDR2 SVGAGI. CDR3 length: 16 residues. V was pared by 2 bases and J by 9 bases, with 21 bases between.

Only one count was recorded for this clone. The CDR3 here is CATSRDSWTGENSYEQYF. The CDR3 DNA sequence: TGTGCCACCAGCAGAGATTCCTGGACAGGTGAAAATTCCTACGAGCAGTACTTC. This chain links TRBV15 with TRBJ2-7, with 7 bases matching TRBD1. The germline V gene encodes CDR1 LNHNV and CDR2 YYDKDF (reference sequence). After removal of 0 bases from V and 1 base from J, the junction contained 12 bases not matched to a gene. The CDR3 consists of 18 residues. Looking up the rest from reference TRBV15 and TRBJ2-7 gives the full variable domain: DAMVIQNPRYQVTQFGKPVTLSCSQTLNHNVMYWYQQKSSQAPKLLFHYYDKDFNNEADTPDNFQSRRPNTSFCFLDIRSPGLGDTAMYLCATSRDSWTGENSYEQYFGPGTRLTVT.

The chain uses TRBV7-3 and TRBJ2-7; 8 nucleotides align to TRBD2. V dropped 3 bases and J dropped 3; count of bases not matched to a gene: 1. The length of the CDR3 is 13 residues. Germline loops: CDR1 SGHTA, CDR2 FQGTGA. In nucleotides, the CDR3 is TGTGCCAGCAGCTTGGGACTAGGCTACGAGCAGTACTTC. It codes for CASSLGLGYEQYF.

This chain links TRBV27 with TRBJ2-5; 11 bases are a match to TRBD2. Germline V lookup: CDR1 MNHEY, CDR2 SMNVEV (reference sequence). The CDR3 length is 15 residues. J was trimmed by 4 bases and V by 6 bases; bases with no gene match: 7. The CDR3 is CASRLLAGGLETQYF. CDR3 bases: TGTGCCAGCAGATTGCTAGCGGGAGGCCTAGAGACCCAGTACTTC.

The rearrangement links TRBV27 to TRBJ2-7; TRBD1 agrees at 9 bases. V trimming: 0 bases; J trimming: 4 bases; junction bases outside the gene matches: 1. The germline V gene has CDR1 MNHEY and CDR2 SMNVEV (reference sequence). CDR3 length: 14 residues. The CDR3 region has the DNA TGTGCCAGCAGTTTATCAGGGACAGGGTACGAGCAGTACTTC. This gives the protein CASSLSGTGYEQYF.

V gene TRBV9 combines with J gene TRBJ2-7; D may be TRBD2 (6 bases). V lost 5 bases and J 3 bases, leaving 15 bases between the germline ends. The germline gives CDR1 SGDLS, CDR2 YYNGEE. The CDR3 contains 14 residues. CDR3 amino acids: CASSGGTRGYEQYF. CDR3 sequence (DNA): TGTGCCAGCAGTGGAGGGACGCGGGGCTACGAGCAGTACTTC.

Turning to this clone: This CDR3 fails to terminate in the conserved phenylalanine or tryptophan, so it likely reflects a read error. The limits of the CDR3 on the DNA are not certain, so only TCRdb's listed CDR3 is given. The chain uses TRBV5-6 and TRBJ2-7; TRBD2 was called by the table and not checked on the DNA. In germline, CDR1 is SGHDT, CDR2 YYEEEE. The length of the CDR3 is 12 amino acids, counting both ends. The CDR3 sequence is CASRGGNGVALL.

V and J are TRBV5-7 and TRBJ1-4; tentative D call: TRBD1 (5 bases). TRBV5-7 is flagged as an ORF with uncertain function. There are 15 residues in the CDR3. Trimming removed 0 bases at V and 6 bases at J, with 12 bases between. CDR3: CASSLVQGQDEKLFF. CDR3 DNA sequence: TGTGCCAGCAGCTTGGTCCAGGGCCAGGATGAAAAACTGTTTTTT.

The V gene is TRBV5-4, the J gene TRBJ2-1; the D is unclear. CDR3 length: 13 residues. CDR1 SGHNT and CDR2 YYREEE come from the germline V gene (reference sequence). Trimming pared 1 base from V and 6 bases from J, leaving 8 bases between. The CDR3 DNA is TGTGCCAGCAGCTTGTTCCTGCCCAATGAGCAGTTCTTC. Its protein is CASSLFLPNEQFF.

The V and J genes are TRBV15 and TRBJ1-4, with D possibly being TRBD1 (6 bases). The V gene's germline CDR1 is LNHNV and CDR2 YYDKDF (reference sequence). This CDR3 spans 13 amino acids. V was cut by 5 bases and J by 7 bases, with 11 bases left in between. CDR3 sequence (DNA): TGTGCCACCAGCGGCAGGGGCGTTGAAAAACTGTTTTTT. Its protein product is CATSGRGVEKLFF. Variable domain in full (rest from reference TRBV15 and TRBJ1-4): DAMVIQNPRYQVTQFGKPVTLSCSQTLNHNVMYWYQQKSSQAPKLLFHYYDKDFNNEADTPDNFQSRRPNTSFCFLDIRSPGLGDTAMYLCATSGRGVEKLFFGSGTQLSVL.

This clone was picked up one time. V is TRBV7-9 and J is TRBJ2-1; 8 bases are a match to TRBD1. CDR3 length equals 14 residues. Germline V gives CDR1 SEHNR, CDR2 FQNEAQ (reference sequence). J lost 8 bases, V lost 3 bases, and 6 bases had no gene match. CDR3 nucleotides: TGTGCCAGCAGCTTTGGACAGGGATTCGATGAGCAGTTCTTC. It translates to CASSFGQGFDEQFF.

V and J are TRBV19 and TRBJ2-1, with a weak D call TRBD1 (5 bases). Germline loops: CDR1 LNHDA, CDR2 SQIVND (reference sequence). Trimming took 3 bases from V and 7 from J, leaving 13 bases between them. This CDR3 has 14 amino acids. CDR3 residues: CASSIARQGNEQFF. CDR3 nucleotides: TGTGCCAGTAGTATCGCTCGCCAGGGTAATGAGCAGTTCTTC.